This TCR beta chain was sequenced in a study of blood T cell repertoires in COVID-19. Study summary: The study drew acute and convalescent COVID-19 samples from the United States, Italy and Spain.

Method: immunoSEQ multiplex PCR; TCRdb's copy keeps in-frame clones and lacks some. The repertoire holds 150,000 to 180,000 clones, 75% to 85% seen once, with over 8% in the top ten. Sequenced input: peripheral blood. The TCR originated in a woman in her fifties or sixties with acute or convalescent COVID-19.

CDR3 residues: CATSRPGQMNTEAFF. DNA for the CDR3: TGTGCCACCAGCAGACCGGGACAGATGAACACTGAAGCTTTCTTT. The chain employs TRBV15 and TRBJ1-1; 7 positions match TRBD1. CDR1 is LNHNV, CDR2 YYDKDF, per germline (reference sequence). V was clipped by 2 bases and J by 0 bases; unmatched bases: 3. The CDR3 length is 15 residues.